This T cell receptor (beta chain) was profiled in a study of T-cell memory formation after mild COVID-19. J lost 6 bases, V lost 5 bases, and 7 bases had no gene match. The CDR3 has 15 amino acids. Germline-derived CDR1 and CDR2 are SGHNT and YENEEA. On this clonotype itself: Its antigen is as yet unknown.

TCRdb reprocessed the 5' RACE reads with MiXCR, giving one entry per CDR3 protein. The sample contains some 410,000 distinct CDR3 sequences, more than 20% of which appear only once. Points from the study as a whole: Pre-infection memory contained some responding clones, which suggested that cross-reactive memory had joined. A second wave expanding day 15 to 37 was CD4+-biased; contracting clones were balanced.

The V gene is TRBV11-3, the J gene TRBJ2-7; 13 positions match TRBD2. This sequence originates from an adult woman who had mild COVID-19 (a few samples of this study predate the infection). Cell type and time point are not known. The specimen sequenced was PBMCs or a T cell subset sorted from them (not recorded which). The CDR3 nucleotides read TGTGCCAGCAGCCGCGACGGACTAGCGGGAGTCGAGCAGTACTTC. Its translation is CASSRDGLAGVEQYF. The entire variable domain, with the rest obtained from reference TRBV11-3 and TRBJ2-7, is as follows: EAGVVQSPRYKIIEKKQPVAFWCNPISGHNTLYWYLQNLGQGPELLIRYENEEAVDDSQLPKDRFSAERLKGVDSTLKIQPAELGDSAVYLCASSRDGLAGVEQYFGPGTRLTVT.